This T cell receptor beta chain was retrieved from a study of T cells in Graves' hyperthyroidism and ophthalmopathy. This clonotype was detected ten times or more. Its antigen is still unknown. Using RNA transcripts as the source, TCR beta CDR3 regions were amplified. In the first-round RT-PCR of the TCR CDR3, the HTBI primer set was used. Via MiXCR, TCRdb re-called the multiplex PCR reads, giving one row per CDR3 protein. The sample shows approximately 320,000 distinct CDR3 sequences, 16% of them seen only once. Overall study results and limits: Ophthalmopathy got predicted by the model a median approximately 6.4 months before its onset.

The clonotype comes from a man aged 30 to 45 with Graves' hyperthyroidism. The sample was blood.

CDR3 sequence: CASSPASWEGDTQYF. The DNA of the CDR3 is TGCGCCAGCAGCCCCGCCTCCTGGGAGGGCGATACGCAGTATTTT. The chain uses TRBV5-1 and TRBJ2-3; 7 bases fit TRBD2. Looked up from germline, CDR1 is SGHRS and CDR2 is YFSETQ. V lost 4 bases to trimming and J lost 6 bases; unmatched junction nucleotides: 11. The length of the CDR3 is 15 residues. Drawing the rest from reference TRBV5-1 and TRBJ2-3, the complete variable domain is KAGVTQTPRYLIKTRGQQVTLSCSPISGHRSVSWYQQTPGQGLQFLFEYFSETQRNKGNFPGRFSGRQFSNSRSEMNVSTLELGDSALYLCASSPASWEGDTQYFGPGTRLTVL.